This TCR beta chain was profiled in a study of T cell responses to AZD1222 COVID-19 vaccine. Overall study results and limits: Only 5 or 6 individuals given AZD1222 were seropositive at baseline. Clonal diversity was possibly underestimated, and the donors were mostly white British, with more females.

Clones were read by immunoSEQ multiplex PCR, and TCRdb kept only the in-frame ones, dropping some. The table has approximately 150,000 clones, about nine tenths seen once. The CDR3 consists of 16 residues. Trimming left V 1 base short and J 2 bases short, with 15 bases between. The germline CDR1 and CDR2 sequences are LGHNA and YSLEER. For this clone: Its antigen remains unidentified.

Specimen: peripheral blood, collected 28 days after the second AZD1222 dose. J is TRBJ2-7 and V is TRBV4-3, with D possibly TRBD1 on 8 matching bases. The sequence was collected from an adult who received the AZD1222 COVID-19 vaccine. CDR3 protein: CASSQGYRGGTYEQYF. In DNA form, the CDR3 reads TGCGCCAGCAGCCAAGGGTACAGGGGGGGGACCTACGAGCAGTACTTC.